The present T cell receptor beta chain was sequenced within a study of neurological immune-mediated disorders. The cDNA came from 5'RACE, which used 10-nucleotide random UMIs. TCRdb passed the 5' RACE reads through MiXCR, listing each CDR3 protein once. Of roughly 34,000 distinct CDR3 sequences detected, about 4.5% appear once; the ten largest clones hold about 23%. Findings of the study overall: HTLV-1-associated myelopathy led in TCR clonal expansion, while multiple sclerosis ranked lowest, below healthy controls.

This clonotype appeared many times. The antigen remains undetermined. J lost 6 bases, V lost 1 base, and 1 base had no gene match. Germline CDR1 and CDR2: SGHVS and FNYEAQ. CDR3 size: 15 residues. The chain recombines TRBV7-6 with TRBJ2-1, with 12 bases lining up with TRBD2. Sample: PBMCs. This receptor was identified in a man aged 18 to 30 in good health. The DNA of the CDR3 is TGTGCCAGCAGCTTAGGACTAGCGGGGGTCAATGAGCAGTTCTTC. Protein sequence: CASSLGLAGVNEQFF.